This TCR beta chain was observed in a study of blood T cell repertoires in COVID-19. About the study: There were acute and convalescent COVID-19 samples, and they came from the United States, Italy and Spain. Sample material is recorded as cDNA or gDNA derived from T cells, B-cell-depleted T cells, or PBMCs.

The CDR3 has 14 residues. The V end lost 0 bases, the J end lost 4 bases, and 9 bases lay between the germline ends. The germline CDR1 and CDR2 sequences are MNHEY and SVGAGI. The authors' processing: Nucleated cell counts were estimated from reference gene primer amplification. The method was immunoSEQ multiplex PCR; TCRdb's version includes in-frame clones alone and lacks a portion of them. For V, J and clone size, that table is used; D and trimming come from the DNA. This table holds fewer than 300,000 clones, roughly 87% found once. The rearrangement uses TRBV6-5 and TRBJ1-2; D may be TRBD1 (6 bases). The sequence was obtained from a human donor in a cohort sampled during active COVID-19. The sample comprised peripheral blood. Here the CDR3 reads CASSYSPGVYGYTF. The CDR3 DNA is TGTGCCAGCAGTTACTCCCCAGGGGTCTATGGCTACACCTTC.